The 25 T cell receptor beta chains below all came from one sample that was sequenced in a study of regulatory T cells in long-lasting Graves disease. iRepertoire HTBI primers and Arm-PCR of CDR3 regions built TCR beta libraries. TCRdb re-called the multiplex PCR reads through MiXCR, storing one row per CDR3 protein. The sample carries some 560,000 distinct CDR3 sequences, around 16% recorded once. Time point defined: newly diagnosed GD, antithyroid drugs for less than 3 months. Construction of the TCR library relied on RNA isolated from PBMCs. This sample also belongs to another study, concerning T cells in Graves' hyperthyroidism and ophthalmopathy.

Sequencing was performed on peripheral blood mononuclear cells (PBMCs), taken at new diagnosis, from a patient treated with antithyroid drugs. These TCRs come from a middle-aged woman with Graves disease.

This clonotype appeared many times. This chain joins TRBV7-2 and TRBJ1-2; D uncertain. The CDR3 has 18 amino acids. Between the trimmed V and J ends, which lost 2 bases and 0 bases, there was a span of 19 bases. Germline V gene sequence: CDR1 SGHTA, CDR2 FQGNSA. The CDR3 spells CASSLKVRQGRSNYGYTF. DNA for the CDR3: TGTGCCAGCAGCTTAAAGGTTAGACAAGGCAGATCTAACTATGGCTACACCTTC.

This clonotype was seen many times. This chain uses TRBV12-3 or TRBV12-4 with TRBJ1-2, with D maybe TRBD1 (5 bases). V was cut by 7 bases and J by 4 bases, with 28 bases left in between. CDR3 length: 18 amino acids. The CDR3 DNA reads TGTGCCAGCACCGGGGGGAGCAGGGCCCGTCTTGGCCCCTATGGCTACACCTTC. Translating gives CASTGGSRARLGPYGYTF.

The sample holds many counts of this clonotype. The chain carries TRBV7-9 and TRBJ2-2; D is perhaps TRBD1 or TRBD2 (6 bases each). Germline lookup yields CDR1 SEHNR and CDR2 FQNEAQ (reference sequence). The CDR3 consists of 16 residues. Trimming stripped 6 bases from V and 7 bases from J, with 21 bases between. CDR3 amino acids: CASRSGQIPAGGELFF. The CDR3 DNA follows: TGTGCCAGCAGATCTGGACAGATCCCAGCGGGCGGGGAGCTGTTTTTT.

V is TRBV6-1 and J is TRBJ1-2, with no clear D. The V gene's germline CDR1 is MNHNS and CDR2 SASEGT. Trimming took off 3 bases at V and 1 base at J, with 9 bases between the two ends. The CDR3 is 14 residues long. The CDR3 protein is CASSEGNVNYGYTF. The CDR3 region has the DNA TGTGCCAGCAGTGAGGGTAACGTTAACTATGGCTACACCTTC.

Many counts were recorded for this clonotype. V is TRBV12-3 or TRBV12-4 and J is TRBJ2-6; the D is unclear. Trimming left V 3 bases short and J 2 bases short, with 5 bases between. The CDR3 has 14 amino acids. Here the CDR3 DNA reads TGTGCCAGCAGTTTTTCGACTGGGGCCAACGTCCTGACTTTC. It codes for CASSFSTGANVLTF.

The V gene is TRBV18, the J gene TRBJ1-1, with D maybe TRBD1 (6 bases). Deletions cut 2 bases from V and 1 base from J, with 20 bases between. Germline V lookup: CDR1 KGHSH, CDR2 LQKENI. The CDR3 covers 18 residues. This CDR3 reads CASSPSVGTPPTNTEAFF. CDR3 nucleotide sequence: TGTGCCAGCTCACCATCCGTGGGGACACCCCCCACGAACACTGAAGCTTTCTTT.

This clonotype was seen only a few times. The chain recombines TRBV6-1 with TRBJ1-2, with D uncertain. The CDR3 runs 14 residues. CDR1 MNHNS and CDR2 SASEGT come from the germline V gene. The V end lost 8 bases, the J end lost 8 bases, and 21 bases lay between the germline ends. This CDR3 is CASARPGQVGGYTF. The DNA for the CDR3 is TGTGCCAGCGCAAGGCCGGGTCAGGTGGGAGGCTACACCTTC.

The chain joins TRBV30 to TRBJ2-1; D call uncertain. The CDR3 has 14 residues. Looked up from germline, CDR1 is GTSNPN and CDR2 is SVGIG (reference sequence). Trimming stripped 0 bases from V and 3 bases from J, with 9 bases between. As DNA, the CDR3 is TGTGCCTGGAGTGTAGGGTCCAGCTACAATGAGCAGTTCTTC. This encodes CAWSVGSSYNEQFF.

This clonotype was seen repeatedly, ten times or more. The chain carries TRBV30 and TRBJ2-5; TRBD2 aligns across 8 bases. The CDR3 has 14 amino acids. The trim removed 8 bases at V and 6 bases at J, leaving 14 bases unmatched. Germline lookup yields CDR1 GTSNPN and CDR2 SVGIG (reference sequence). CDR3 protein: CAARPRGGSQTQYF. The DNA of the CDR3 is TGTGCCGCCCGACCCCGGGGGGGCTCGCAGACCCAGTACTTC. The whole variable domain, remainder taken from reference TRBV30 and TRBJ2-5, is SQTIHQWPATLVQPVGSPLSLECTVEGTSNPNLYWYRQAAGRGLQLLFYSVGIGQISSEVPQNLSASRPQDRQFILSSKKLLLSDSGFYLCAARPRGGSQTQYFGPGTRLLVL.

The CDR3 DNA sequence: TGTGCCAGCAGCCCCGGTTGGCGGGGGGGCACCGGGGAGCTGTTTTTT. It is translated as CASSPGWRGGTGELFF. V usage is TRBV7-2 and J usage is TRBJ2-2; TRBD2 matches 9 bases. The CDR3 contains 16 residues. V dropped 5 bases and J dropped 4; count of bases not matched to a gene: 8. CDR1 is SGHTA, CDR2 FQGNSA, per germline.

The V and J genes are TRBV20-1 and TRBJ2-5; weak D call: TRBD2 (7 bases). This CDR3 is built from 13 residues. CDR1 is DFQATT and CDR2 is SNEGSKA in the germline V gene (reference sequence). DNA of the CDR3: TGCAGCACTAGGGGGGGGGGGCAAGAGACCCAGTACTTC. Protein sequence: CSTRGGGQETQYF.

This clonotype has ten or more counts. The rearrangement uses TRBV5-4 and TRBJ2-3, with TRBD2 matching over 12 bases. V was pared by 1 base and J by 1 base, with 1 base of the junction left unmatched. The CDR3 has 16 amino acids. Looked up from germline, CDR1 is SGHNT and CDR2 is YYREEE (reference sequence). CDR3 nucleotide sequence: TGTGCCAGCAGCTTGCGACTAGCGGGGGGCACAGATACGCAGTATTTT. Residues: CASSLRLAGGTDTQYF.

The genes are TRBV5-1 and TRBJ2-7, with 7 bases fitting TRBD1. CDR3 length: 15 amino acids. CDR1 SGHRS and CDR2 YFSETQ come from the germline V gene. V was clipped by 0 bases and J by 1 base; unmatched bases: 4. CDR3 residues: CASSLAGQQSYEQYF. The CDR3 nucleotides read TGCGCCAGCAGCTTGGCGGGACAGCAATCCTACGAGCAGTACTTC. Full variable domain (missing parts from reference TRBV5-1 and TRBJ2-7): KAGVTQTPRYLIKTRGQQVTLSCSPISGHRSVSWYQQTPGQGLQFLFEYFSETQRNKGNFPGRFSGRQFSNSRSEMNVSTLELGDSALYLCASSLAGQQSYEQYFGPGTRLTVT.

This chain uses TRBV5-1 with TRBJ1-1; maybe TRBD1 (5 bases). The germline V gene has CDR1 SGHRS and CDR2 YFSETQ. The V gene lost 0 bases and the J gene lost 4 bases, with 19 bases spanning the gap. The CDR3 is made up of 17 amino acids. The CDR3 loop reads CASSLDISGGTPTEAFF. The CDR3 DNA follows: TGCGCCAGCAGCTTGGACATATCGGGAGGGACCCCCACTGAAGCTTTCTTT.

The chain links TRBV19 to TRBJ2-3; 9 bases line up with TRBD2. The germline V gene has CDR1 LNHDA and CDR2 SQIVND (reference sequence). The CDR3 runs 16 residues. J lost 1 base, V lost 3 bases, and 5 bases had no gene match. CDR3 sequence reads: CASSISGGGGTDTQYF. In DNA form, the CDR3 reads TGTGCCAGTAGTATTAGCGGGGGAGGTGGCACAGATACGCAGTATTTT.

The chain has TRBV30 and TRBJ1-1; no reliable D call. The germline CDR1 and CDR2 sequences are GTSNPN and SVGIG (reference sequence). This CDR3 has 13 residues. Trimming pared 2 bases from V and 4 bases from J, leaving 11 bases between. The CDR3, as DNA: TGTGCCTGGAGTAAAACAGCTGGCACTGAAGCTTTCTTT. Encoded protein: CAWSKTAGTEAFF.

This clonotype was detected many times. V is TRBV11-2 and J is TRBJ1-1; D perhaps matches TRBD1 (5 bases). Germline CDR1 and CDR2: SGHAT and FQNNGV. V was shortened by 5 bases and J by 8 bases, with 21 bases between the two germline ends. The CDR3 is 15 amino acids. This CDR3 reads CASSQIRGGDREAFF. As DNA, the CDR3 is TGTGCCAGCAGCCAAATTCGGGGAGGGGACCGCGAAGCTTTCTTT.

Ten or more counts support this clonotype. The chain carries TRBV7-6 and TRBJ2-7, with 7 bases lining up with TRBD1. The CDR3 has 14 amino acids. Losses at the gene ends were 3 bases for V and 7 bases for J; bases not matched to a gene: 9. Germline V gene sequence: CDR1 SGHVS, CDR2 FNYEAQ. The CDR3 loop reads CASSFQGGEGEQYF. The CDR3 region has the DNA TGTGCCAGCAGCTTTCAAGGGGGCGAGGGGGAGCAGTACTTC. The full variable domain, in which reference TRBV7-6 and TRBJ2-7 provide the parts outside the CDR3, is GAGVSQSPRYKVTKRGQDVALRCDPISGHVSLYWYRQALGQGPEFLTYFNYEAQQDKSGLPNDRFSAERPEGSISTLTIQRTEQRDSAMYRCASSFQGGEGEQYFGPGTRLTVT.

This sequence joins TRBV6-1 and TRBJ2-1; 9 bases fit TRBD2. The CDR3 loop spans 16 amino acids. Germline values: CDR1 MNHNS, CDR2 SASEGT. V lost 4 bases to trimming and J lost 3 bases; unmatched junction nucleotides: 7. The CDR3 DNA sequence: TGTGCCAGCAGTGGGGGACTAGCCAAATACTACAATGAGCAGTTCTTC. It is translated as CASSGGLAKYYNEQFF.

The J gene is TRBJ1-3, the V gene TRBV5-1; D gene ambiguous. Germline values: CDR1 SGHRS, CDR2 YFSETQ. With 2 bases removed from V and 0 bases from J, the gap between germline ends came to 9 bases. This CDR3 contains 15 residues. The CDR3 region is CASSLNIGSGNTIYF. CDR3 sequence (DNA): TGCGCCAGCAGCTTAAACATCGGCTCTGGAAACACCATATATTTT.

This sequence joins TRBV4-2 and TRBJ2-3; 8 bases are shared with TRBD2. The V gene end was trimmed by 4 bases and the J gene end by 2 bases; junction bases not matched to a gene: 8. This CDR3 has 16 amino acids. From germline, CDR1 is LGHNA and CDR2 YNFKEQ. CDR3 residues: CASSRSAGGPTDTQYF. CDR3 sequence (DNA): TGTGCCAGCAGCCGGTCTGCGGGGGGACCCACAGATACGCAGTATTTT.

This clonotype turned up a few times. This chain uses TRBV6-4 with TRBJ2-7; D is unclear. The germline V gene has CDR1 MRHNA and CDR2 SNTAGT. V was shortened by 3 bases and J by 1 base, with 10 bases between the two germline ends. CDR3 length: 14 amino acids. The CDR3 loop reads CASSESVGSYEQYF. In DNA, the CDR3 is TGTGCCAGCAGTGAAAGTGTGGGTTCCTACGAGCAGTACTTC.

The chain recombines TRBV7-9 with TRBJ2-2; 8 bases match TRBD1. V was pared by 4 bases and J by 1 base, with 5 bases of the junction left unmatched. CDR3 size: 16 residues. In germline, CDR1 is SEHNR, CDR2 FQNEAQ (reference sequence). CDR3 residues: CASSSWTGRNTGELFF. Written as DNA, the CDR3 is TGTGCCAGCAGCTCGTGGACAGGGAGGAACACCGGGGAGCTGTTTTTT.

This clonotype occurred many times. The V gene is TRBV18, the J gene TRBJ1-5; D is uncertain. Trimming cost V 4 bases and J 4 bases, with 8 bases left between them. Germline-derived CDR1 and CDR2 are KGHSH and LQKENI. This CDR3 is built from 13 residues. The CDR3 nucleotides are TGTGCCAGCTCACTAGATAAGAATCAGCCCCAGCATTTT. Its protein is CASSLDKNQPQHF.

The V and J genes are TRBV5-1 and TRBJ1-1, with 7 bases lining up with TRBD1. In germline, CDR1 is SGHRS, CDR2 YFSETQ. The V gene end was trimmed by 2 bases and the J gene end by 8 bases; junction bases not matched to a gene: 9. This CDR3 has 14 residues. The CDR3 coding sequence is TGCGCCAGCAGCTTTTTGGGCAGGGGGTCCGAAGCTTTCTTT. Protein product: CASSFLGRGSEAFF.